This T cell receptor beta chain was documented in a study of T cells in tumors after PD-1 blockade. The CDR3 is 12 residues long. The germline V and J ends were trimmed by 3 bases and 3 bases, with 5 bases remaining between them. Only in-frame clones appear in the TCRdb table, and some are missing; sequencing was by immunoSEQ multiplex PCR. Of tens of thousands of clones listed, roughly four fifths are singletons. The sample was PBMCs, taken after anti-PD-1 treatment. This TCR was recovered from a human donor with basal cell carcinoma. The chain is built from TRBV12-3 or TRBV12-4 and TRBJ2-5; D remains ambiguous. Here the CDR3 DNA reads TGTGCCAGCAGTTTCCCAAAAGAGACCCAGTACTTC. Translated, it gives CASSFPKETQYF.